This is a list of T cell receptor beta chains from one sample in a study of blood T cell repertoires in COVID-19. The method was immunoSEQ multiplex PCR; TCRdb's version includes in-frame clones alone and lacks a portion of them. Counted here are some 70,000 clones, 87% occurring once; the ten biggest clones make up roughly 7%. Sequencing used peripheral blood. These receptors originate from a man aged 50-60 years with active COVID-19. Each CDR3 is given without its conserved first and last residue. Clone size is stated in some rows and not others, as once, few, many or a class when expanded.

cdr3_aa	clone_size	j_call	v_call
ASSLGKSSNEQF	few	TRBJ2-1	TRBV5-4
ASSATRQRNQPQH	few	TRBJ1-5	TRBV2
ASSAFTSAQETQY	.	TRBJ2-5	TRBV9
AWSRQYNEQF	.	TRBJ2-1	TRBV30
ASSPTTGWTEAF	.	TRBJ1-1	TRBV11-2
ATSGPPGMTYGANVLT	.	TRBJ2-6	TRBV24-1
AISEPDRGSYNEQF	.	TRBJ2-1	TRBV10-3
ASSQTRGTDTQY	.	TRBJ2-3	TRBV3-1/TRBV3-2
SASRLAGSNEQF	.	TRBJ2-1	TRBV20-1
ASSLALDIQY	.	TRBJ2-4	TRBV28
ASSYSGTSGEETQY	few	TRBJ2-5	TRBV6-5
ASSLPIYLRDLTEAF	.	TRBJ1-1	TRBV7-2
ASSQAASYYEQY	.	TRBJ2-7	TRBV3-1/TRBV3-2
ASSILLRINMNTEAF	.	TRBJ1-1	TRBV19
ASSVVSDSPLH	.	TRBJ1-6	TRBV9
ASSTTYRQGDYGYT	.	TRBJ1-2	TRBV2
ASILSRGTGELF	.	TRBJ2-2	TRBV6-6
ASSPGTGLNEQF	.	TRBJ2-1	TRBV6-2/TRBV6-3
ASSPLARYTDTQY	.	TRBJ2-3	TRBV18
ASSQDYRGREQY	few	TRBJ2-7	TRBV4-2
ASSRTGVTDTQY	.	TRBJ2-3	TRBV3-1/TRBV3-2
ASRPQGALAKNIQY	.	TRBJ2-4	TRBV6-4
ASSRAGTSGRRGGEQY	once	TRBJ2-7	TRBV7-2
ASSAGSGLEQY	.	TRBJ2-7	TRBV11-3
ASSLTLGPYEQY	.	TRBJ2-7	TRBV9
ASSVDRGDNQPQH	.	TRBJ1-5	TRBV6-5